This TCR beta chain was profiled in a study of blood T cell repertoires in COVID-19. Study background: PBMCs, B-cell-depleted T cells, or T cells were the source of the cDNA or gDNA that made up the material.

This table comes from immunoSEQ multiplex PCR, and its TCRdb copy is limited to in-frame clones, with some not included. This sample has about 31,000 clones, with about 86% found just once. The CDR3 length is 13 residues. The V end lost 2 bases, the J end lost 5 bases, and 10 bases lay between the germline ends. Germline lookup yields CDR1 LNHDA and CDR2 SQIVND (reference sequence). This clonotype originated in a human donor with active COVID-19. The donor label of this sample is uncertain. The chain couples TRBV19 to TRBJ2-7; D gene ambiguous. The sample was peripheral blood. CDR3 loop: CASSIWPEDEQYF. The CDR3, as DNA: TGTGCCAGTAGTATATGGCCAGAAGACGAGCAGTACTTC. Complete variable domain (other parts from reference TRBV19 and TRBJ2-7): DGGITQSPKYLFRKEGQNVTLSCEQNLNHDAMYWYRQDPGQGLRLIYYSQIVNDFQKGDIAEGYSVSREKKESFPLTVTSAQKNPTAFYLCASSIWPEDEQYFGPGTRLTVT.